These 17 T cell receptor beta chains came from one sample sequenced in a study of CD8+CD57+ T cells in acquired aplastic anemia. The study profiled TCR beta VDJ and CDR3 using genomic DNA as template. TCRdb used MiXCR to reprocess the reads, holding one entry per CDR3 protein. Here the sample spans approximately 380,000 distinct CDR3 sequences, just under 70% being singletons. The material sequenced was sorted CD4+, CD8+, or CD8+CD57+ T cells (not recorded which) from PBMCs. The source of these receptors is a human donor in good health, serving as a control.

J is TRBJ1-4 and V is TRBV10-3; D may be TRBD1 (5 bases). CDR3 length: 16 residues. Germline values: CDR1 ENHRY, CDR2 SYGVKD. The V end was cut by 11 bases, the J end by 3 bases, with 22 bases between. CDR3 nucleotide sequence: TGTGCCGTGGGTAAAGGGGAGTTCGGTCCTAATGAAAAACTGTTTTTT. Amino acids: CAVGKGEFGPNEKLFF.

J is TRBJ1-1 and V is TRBV12-3 or TRBV12-4, with TRBD1 matching 9 bases. J was trimmed by 1 base and V by 6 bases; bases with no gene match: 9. The CDR3 extends over 16 amino acids. The CDR3 is CASSRGDRATNTEAFF. As DNA, the CDR3 is TGTGCCAGCAGCCGAGGGGACAGGGCGACGAACACTGAAGCTTTCTTT.

This CDR3 is CASSANAWGADTQYF. The CDR3, as DNA: TGTGCCAGCAGCGCTAACGCGTGGGGGGCAGATACGCAGTATTTT. The chain joins TRBV11-1 to TRBJ2-3; D possibly corresponds to TRBD2 (6 bases). V was cut by 5 bases and J by 4 bases, with 16 bases left in between. Germline lookup yields CDR1 SGHAT and CDR2 FQDESV (reference sequence). CDR3 length: 15 amino acids.

The chain uses TRBV4-2 and TRBJ2-2; D might be TRBD1 or TRBD2, each matching 6 bases. CDR1 is LGHNA, CDR2 YNFKEQ, per germline. Trimming took off 4 bases at V and 3 bases at J, with 21 bases between the two ends. The CDR3 is made up of 18 amino acids. This CDR3 is CASSPGVVGGWDTGELFF. The CDR3 DNA follows: TGTGCCAGCAGCCCCGGGGTAGTAGGGGGGTGGGACACCGGGGAGCTGTTTTTT.

This chain connects TRBV20-1 to TRBJ2-7; D remains ambiguous. Germline V gives CDR1 DFQATT, CDR2 SNEGSKA (reference sequence). The CDR3 consists of 13 residues. Deletions cut 3 bases from V and 8 bases from J, with 17 bases between. The CDR3, as DNA: TGCAGTGCTAGGTCTGAGGCAGATACGCAGCAGTACTTC. It translates to CSARSEADTQQYF.

This clonotype appeared many times. V gene TRBV29-1 combines with J gene TRBJ2-5; D is ambiguous. Trimming removed 7 bases from V and 2 bases from J, with 5 bases in between. Germline lookup yields CDR1 SQVTM and CDR2 ANQGSEA. The CDR3 has 10 residues. DNA of the CDR3: TGCAGCGCCACTCAAGAGACCCAGTACTTC. It is translated as CSATQETQYF.

The rearrangement uses TRBV15 and TRBJ2-1; D perhaps matches TRBD2 (6 bases). CDR1 and CDR2 from the germline V gene are LNHNV and YYDKDF (reference sequence). This CDR3 spans 16 amino acids. The V and J ends lost 4 bases and 5 bases respectively, with 18 bases between them. This CDR3 is CATSTDIPGGHNEQFF. CDR3 sequence (DNA): TGTGCCACCAGCACCGACATTCCAGGAGGGCACAATGAGCAGTTCTTC.

The chain has TRBV20-1 and TRBJ2-5; no firm D call. Germline CDR1 DFQATT, CDR2 SNEGSKA (reference sequence). The CDR3 extends over 13 amino acids. The germline V and J ends were trimmed by 4 bases and 8 bases, with 17 bases remaining between them. Here the CDR3 reads CSATKTEQNTQYF. The CDR3 DNA is TGCAGTGCTACAAAGACTGAGCAAAACACCCAGTACTTC.

This clonotype was seen at least ten times. This CDR3 is CASSNEGAYTGELFF. CDR3 bases: TGTGCCAGCTCCAACGAGGGGGCGTACACCGGGGAGCTGTTTTTT. V and J are TRBV7-2 and TRBJ2-2, with 7 bases that match TRBD1. The CDR3 runs 15 residues. Germline lookup yields CDR1 SGHTA and CDR2 FQGNSA. V dropped 8 bases and J dropped 3; count of bases not matched to a gene: 9.

A word on this clonotype: At one of its ends the junction is not consistent with the germline gene, which may arise from a read error. The V gene is TRBV7-3, the J gene TRBJ2-5; 7 nucleotides align to TRBD2. CDR1 SGHTA and CDR2 FQGTGA come from the germline V gene. The CDR3 totals 15 residues. This chain's CDR3 is CASSLAPRGGETEYF. DNA of the CDR3: TGTGCCAGCAGCTTAGCGCCCCGGGGAGGGGAGACCGAGTACTTC.

The gene calls are TRBV9 and TRBJ2-5; 7 nucleotides match TRBD2. Germline CDR1 is SGDLS and CDR2 is YYNGEE. The CDR3 extends over 14 amino acids. V lost 3 bases and J lost 5; bases outside the gene matches: 7. The DNA of the CDR3 is TGTGCCAGCAGCGGGGGGGGATACTACGAGACCCAGTACTTC. Translated, it gives CASSGGGYYETQYF.

The chain combines TRBV25-1 with TRBJ2-1; 9 nucleotides match TRBD1. Germline values: CDR1 MGHDK, CDR2 SYGVNS. This CDR3 has 17 residues. Trimming cost V 6 bases and J 3 bases; bases outside gene matches: 12. The DNA for the CDR3 is TGTGCCAGCAGCGCCGACTCCGACAGGGGGATCTACAATGAGCAGTTCTTC. As protein: CASSADSDRGIYNEQFF. Variable domain in full (rest from reference TRBV25-1 and TRBJ2-1): EADIYQTPRYLVIGTGKKITLECSQTMGHDKMYWYQQDPGMELHLIHYSYGVNSTEKGDLSSESTVSRIRTEHFPLTLESARPSHTSQYLCASSADSDRGIYNEQFFGPGTRLTVL.

This clonotype was detected ten times or more. This chain uses TRBV7-9 with TRBJ1-2; no clear D gene. Germline loops: CDR1 SEHNR, CDR2 FQNEAQ (reference sequence). The length of the CDR3 is 14 residues. V lost 3 bases and J 2 bases, leaving 10 bases between the germline ends. The CDR3 DNA reads TGTGCCAGCAGCTTGGTGGAAGGAAACTATGGCTACACCTTC. Its protein is CASSLVEGNYGYTF.

Worth noting for this clonotype: The CDR3 ends on some other residue instead of the conserved phenylalanine or tryptophan, so this is likely a read error. The chain carries TRBV20-1 and TRBJ2-5; 7 bases line up with TRBD1. The CDR3 length is 12 residues. Germline assignment: CDR1 DFQATT and CDR2 SNEGSKA (reference sequence). The CDR3 reads CSAPQLGQAQYL. The CDR3 coding sequence is TGCAGCGCTCCCCAGCTCGGACAGGCACAGTACCTC.

CDR3 nucleotide sequence: TGTGCCAGCAGCCAATCGACAGGCGGGGCGCACGTCCAGTTCTTC. This codes for CASSQSTGGAHVQFF. This sequence joins TRBV7-2 and TRBJ2-1; possibly TRBD1 or TRBD2 for D (6 bases each). Germline V gives CDR1 SGHTA, CDR2 FQGNSA. The V end lost 5 bases, the J end lost 13 bases, and 24 bases lay between the germline ends. The CDR3 has 15 amino acids.

With regard to this clonotype: A read error may account for a junction end that differs from germline. The chain is built from TRBV7-2 and TRBJ2-2; 7 bases match TRBD2. The germline V gene has CDR1 SGHTA and CDR2 FQGNSA. This CDR3 is built from 15 residues. The DNA of the CDR3 is TGTGCCAGCAGACCTAGACAAGCGCGGAGGCGGGAGCTCTTTTTT. Protein: CASRPRQARRRELFF.

This clonotype was seen repeatedly, ten times or more. J is TRBJ2-2 and V is TRBV5-8; D call uncertain. The CDR3 runs 14 residues. V was clipped by 4 bases and J by 3 bases, with 10 bases between them. The germline CDR1 and CDR2 sequences are SGHTS and YDEGEE. The CDR3 sequence is CASSPRSHTGELFF. CDR3 in DNA: TGTGCCAGCAGCCCCCGGAGCCACACCGGGGAGCTGTTTTTT.